One sample yielded the 7 T cell receptor beta chains listed below, sequenced in a study of molecular identifiers for immune sequencing clone quantification. TCRdb itself ran the PCR reads through MiXCR, one entry per CDR3 protein. The table includes more than 550,000 distinct CDR3 sequences, about 25% detected once. Sequenced: naive CD8+ T cells from blood, with Jurkat cell RNA spiked in. Subset reported: FACS-sorted CD8+CD4-CCR7+CD45RA+ naive T cells. Receptors originate from a human donor in good health. Some libraries in this study had Jurkat cell RNA spiked in.

This clonotype was counted at least ten times. The chain is built from TRBV6-2 or TRBV6-3 and TRBJ1-5; 7 nucleotides match TRBD1. Germline values: CDR1 MNHEY, CDR2 SVGEGT. Trimming removed 3 bases from V and 3 bases from J; junction bases left unmatched: 11. The CDR3 totals 17 residues. The DNA for the CDR3 is TGTGCCAGCAGTTATACCTACGGGACAGCCATCAATCAGCCCCAGCATTTT. It specifies CASSYTYGTAINQPQHF.

This clonotype was detected only a few times. Here the CDR3 DNA reads TGTGCCAGCAGTGTCGGGTCCCCCACAGATACGCAGTATTTT. It translates to CASSVGSPTDTQYF. V usage is TRBV2 and J usage is TRBJ2-3; D uncertain. Germline CDR1 and CDR2: SNHLY and FYNNEI. The germline V and J ends were trimmed by 4 bases and 2 bases, with 10 bases remaining between them. CDR3 length equals 14 residues.

This chain joins TRBV6-2 or TRBV6-3 and TRBJ2-5, with 11 positions matching TRBD2. Germline CDR1 and CDR2: MNHEY and SVGEGT. Unmatched junction bases numbered 4, after V lost 9 bases and J lost 4 bases. The CDR3 runs to 13 residues. The CDR3 sequence: CASGLAGAETQYF. In DNA, the CDR3 is TGTGCCAGTGGACTAGCGGGCGCAGAGACCCAGTACTTC.

As concerns this clonotype: The conserved phenylalanine or tryptophan normally closing the CDR3 is absent here, so this likely arose from a read error. The DNA is left out, because the CDR3 cannot be placed on it with certainty; the CDR3 is given as TCRdb lists it. The chain carries TRBV5-5 and TRBJ1-1; the tabulated D call, TRBD1, remains unverified against the DNA. The CDR3 extends over 13 residues, inclusive of both ends. Germline V gene lookup returns CDR1 SGHKS and CDR2 YYEKEE (reference sequence). CDR3 residues: CASSFGTNTEAYS.

This clonotype was counted only a few times. The chain recombines TRBV20-1 with TRBJ2-7; no clear D gene. This CDR3 is 15 amino acids long. CDR1 is DFQATT, CDR2 SNEGSKA, per germline (reference sequence). V was trimmed by 0 bases and J by 0 bases, leaving 12 bases between them. The CDR3 spells CSARDQGESSYEQYF. The CDR3 DNA follows: TGCAGTGCTAGAGATCAAGGCGAGTCCTCCTACGAGCAGTACTTC.

This chain joins TRBV5-1 and TRBJ2-1; weak D call: TRBD1 (6 bases). Between the trimmed V and J ends, which lost 6 bases and 5 bases, there was a span of 12 bases. The CDR3 is 13 amino acids. CDR1 and CDR2 (germline): SGHRS, YFSETQ. CDR3 nucleotide sequence: TGCGCCAGCACGTGGACAGCGAACAATGAGCAGTTCTTC. Its translation: CASTWTANNEQFF.

In this sample, this clonotype turned up a few times. V is TRBV28 and J is TRBJ1-3; possibly TRBD1 for D (5 bases). V lost 6 bases, J lost 4 bases, and 16 bases lay in between. Germline V lookup: CDR1 MDHEN, CDR2 SYDVKM. This CDR3 has 15 residues. The CDR3 DNA reads as TGTGCCAGCAGACAAAGGGACGGTAGGGGAAACACCATATATTTT. Translating gives CASRQRDGRGNTIYF.